The clone carrying this T cell receptor (beta chain) was observed many times. Germline CDR1 is SGHKS and CDR2 is YYEKEE (reference sequence). The CDR3 covers 15 residues. V lost 4 bases, J lost 7 bases, and 18 bases lay in between. The protocol was immunoSEQ multiplex PCR, while the TCRdb copy is restricted to in-frame clones and leaves out a portion. The sample includes 200,000 to 250,000 clones, 70% to 90% of them seen just once. This sample is drawn from a study of blood T cell repertoires in COVID-19. This chain connects TRBV5-5 to TRBJ2-1; no firm D call. Sequencing input: peripheral blood. The clonotype originates from a human donor in a cohort sampled during active COVID-19. DNA of the CDR3: TGTGCCAGCAGCGGGCCGGTAAAGGCCCGTAATGAGCAGTTCTTC. This sequence encodes CASSGPVKARNEQFF. The whole variable domain, remainder taken from reference TRBV5-5 and TRBJ2-1, is DAGVTQSPTHLIKTRGQQVTLRCSPISGHKSVSWYQQVLGQGPQFIFQYYEKEERGRGNFPDRFSARQFPNYSSELNVNALLLGDSALYLCASSGPVKARNEQFFGPGTRLTVL.